This T cell receptor (beta chain) was found in a study of glioma-infiltrating T cells after dendritic cell vaccination. Study summary: Samples are from glioblastoma patients in Phase I and II dendritic cell vaccine trials. At biweekly intervals, patients got three intradermal dendritic cell vaccine injections.

The table came from immunoSEQ multiplex PCR; TCRdb's copy has only in-frame clones and leaves some out. The sample carries fewer than 50,000 clones, 85% recorded once. CDR1 and CDR2 (germline): SGHTA, FQGTGA. This CDR3 spans 15 amino acids. Losses at the gene ends were 5 bases for V and 3 bases for J; bases not matched to a gene: 5. J is TRBJ2-2 and V is TRBV7-3, with 8 bases that match TRBD1. The TCR originated in a human donor with glioblastoma. The material sequenced was blood, taken before dendritic cell vaccination. The CDR3 bases are TGTGCCAGCAGCCGACAGGGGTCGGACACCGGGGAGCTGTTTTTT. Encoded protein: CASSRQGSDTGELFF.